This record covers a single TCR beta chain. Using a J-beta primer mix together with a sample-barcoded 5' primer, a second PCR was run for roughly 6 to 11 cycles. TCRdb ran MiXCR on the 5' RACE reads and lists one entry per CDR3 protein. In the table there are over 700,000 distinct CDR3 sequences, roughly 50% of which are singletons. The record originates from a study of blood T cells in healthy people across ages. Looking at the study overall: Template switching retrieved approximately one barcoded beta molecule for each two T cells.

CDR1 is SQVTM, CDR2 ANQGSEA, per germline. The CDR3 totals 16 residues. Sequenced sample: blood. The origin of this receptor is an elderly man in good health. The chain recombines TRBV29-1 with TRBJ2-5, with TRBD2 matching 11 bases. TRBJ2-7 matches the DNA end more closely, so the J call is doubtful. The CDR3 nucleotides read TGCAGCGTTGAAGGGGTTAGCGGGAGGGCCTTAGACGAGCAGTACTTC. Its translation is CSVEGVSGRALDEQYF.